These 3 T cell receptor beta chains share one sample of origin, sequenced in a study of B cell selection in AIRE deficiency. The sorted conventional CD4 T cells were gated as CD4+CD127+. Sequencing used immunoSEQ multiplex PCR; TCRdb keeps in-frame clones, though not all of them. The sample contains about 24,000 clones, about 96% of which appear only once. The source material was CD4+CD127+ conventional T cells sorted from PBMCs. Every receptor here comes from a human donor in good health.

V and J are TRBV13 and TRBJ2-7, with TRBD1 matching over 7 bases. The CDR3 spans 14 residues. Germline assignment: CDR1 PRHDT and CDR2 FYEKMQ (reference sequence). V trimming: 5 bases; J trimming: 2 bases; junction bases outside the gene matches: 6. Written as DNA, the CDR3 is TGTGCCAGCAGCCTCTTCGACAGGGCCTACGAGCAGTACTTC. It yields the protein CASSLFDRAYEQYF.

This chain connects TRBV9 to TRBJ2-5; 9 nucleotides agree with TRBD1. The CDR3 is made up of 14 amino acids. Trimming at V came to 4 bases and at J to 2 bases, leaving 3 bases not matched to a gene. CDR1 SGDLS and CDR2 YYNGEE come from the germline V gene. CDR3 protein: CASSLGQGQETQYF. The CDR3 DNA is TGTGCCAGCAGCCTCGGACAGGGGCAAGAGACCCAGTACTTC.

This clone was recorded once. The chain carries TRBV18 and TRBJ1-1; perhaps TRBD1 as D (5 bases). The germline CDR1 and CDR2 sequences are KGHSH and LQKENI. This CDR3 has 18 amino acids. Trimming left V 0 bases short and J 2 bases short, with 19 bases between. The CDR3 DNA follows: TGTGCCAGCTCACCACCTTCCAGACAGTGGGGGGGTAACACTGAAGCTTTCTTT. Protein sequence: CASSPPSRQWGGNTEAFF.